A selection of T cell receptor beta chains follows, all from one sample in a study of T cell repertoires in cytomegalovirus infection. No antigen has been assigned to these receptors. TCRdb independently ran MiXCR on the reads; one entry per CDR3 protein. The profile covers around 300,000 distinct CDR3 sequences, with approximately 22% appearing a single time and around 20% taken by the ten largest. The sequences come from cultured PBMCs, collected from culture after CMV antigen stimulation. These receptor sequences come from a human donor in good health (CMV status not recorded). Some clones in this sample may be carry-over from other donors' samples. CDR3s include the opening cysteine and the closing phenylalanine or tryptophan. A D gene is named only where the DNA matches it firmly. A clone size is listed for some rows: how often the clone was seen (once, few, many), or a class if it is expanded.

d_gene: -
len: 12
abundance: -
j_gene: TRBJ2-5
v_gene: TRBV18
CDR3nt: TGTGCCAGCTCACTAGCTGGAGGTAGTGAGTACTTC
CDR3aa: CASSLAGGSEYF

d_gene: -
len: 14
abundance: many
j_gene: TRBJ2-3
v_gene: TRBV7-6
CDR3nt: TGTGCCAGCAGCTCAGCCATATCGGCAGATACGCAGTATTTT
CDR3aa: CASSSAISADTQYF

d_gene: TRBD1
len: 15
abundance: few
j_gene: TRBJ2-3
v_gene: TRBV7-6
CDR3nt: TGTGCCAGCAGCTTAAACAGGGGATTTGCAGATACGCAGTATTTT
CDR3aa: CASSLNRGFADTQYF

d_gene: -
len: 18
abundance: -
j_gene: TRBJ2-2
v_gene: TRBV4-3
CDR3nt: TGCGCCAGCAGCCAAGATTGGGGAGGAGGTTCTTTGACCGGGGAGCTGTTTTTT
CDR3aa: CASSQDWGGGSLTGELFF

d_gene: -
len: 13
abundance: few
j_gene: TRBJ2-1
v_gene: TRBV5-4
CDR3nt: TGTGCCAGCAGCATCCCGTCTAGAAATGAGCAGTTCTTC
CDR3aa: CASSIPSRNEQFF

d_gene: -
len: 14
abundance: -
j_gene: TRBJ1-2
v_gene: TRBV11-3
CDR3nt: TGTGCCAGCAGCCCCGGGACGGCGAGAGATGGCTACACCTTC
CDR3aa: CASSPGTARDGYTF

d_gene: -
len: 14
abundance: -
j_gene: TRBJ2-7
v_gene: TRBV7-9
CDR3nt: TGTGCCAGCAGCCCCCCCGGGGGCTCATACGAGCAGTACTTC
CDR3aa: CASSPPGGSYEQYF

d_gene: -
len: 15
abundance: many
j_gene: TRBJ2-2
v_gene: TRBV7-8
CDR3nt: TGTGCCAGCAGCTTAATACAGGGCAACACCGGGGAGCTGTTTTTT
CDR3aa: CASSLIQGNTGELFF

d_gene: TRBD1
len: 17
abundance: -
j_gene: TRBJ1-3
v_gene: TRBV18
CDR3nt: TGTGCCAGCTCGATCCAGCCGGGACAGAGCTCTGGAAACACCATATATTTT
CDR3aa: CASSIQPGQSSGNTIYF

d_gene: TRBD2
len: 16
abundance: -
j_gene: TRBJ2-7
v_gene: TRBV12-5
CDR3nt: TGTGCTAGTGGTTTGGGGCTAGCGGGAGGCACCTACGAGCAGTACTTC
CDR3aa: CASGLGLAGGTYEQYF

d_gene: TRBD2
len: 14
abundance: -
j_gene: TRBJ2-1
v_gene: TRBV29-1
CDR3nt: TGCAGCGCCTCCGGGACTAGCGGGAGTAATGAGCAGTTCTTC
CDR3aa: CSASGTSGSNEQFF

d_gene: TRBD2
len: 17
abundance: many
j_gene: TRBJ2-3
v_gene: TRBV7-2
CDR3nt: TGTGCCAGCAGTCGAGATTGGCGGGAGGGTTCCCCAGATACGCAGTATTTT
CDR3aa: CASSRDWREGSPDTQYF

d_gene: -
len: 16
abundance: -
j_gene: TRBJ1-5
v_gene: TRBV20-1
CDR3nt: TGCAGTGCTAGAGGTCCGCCCCTCAGAGGGGATCAGCCCCAGCATTTT
CDR3aa: CSARGPPLRGDQPQHF